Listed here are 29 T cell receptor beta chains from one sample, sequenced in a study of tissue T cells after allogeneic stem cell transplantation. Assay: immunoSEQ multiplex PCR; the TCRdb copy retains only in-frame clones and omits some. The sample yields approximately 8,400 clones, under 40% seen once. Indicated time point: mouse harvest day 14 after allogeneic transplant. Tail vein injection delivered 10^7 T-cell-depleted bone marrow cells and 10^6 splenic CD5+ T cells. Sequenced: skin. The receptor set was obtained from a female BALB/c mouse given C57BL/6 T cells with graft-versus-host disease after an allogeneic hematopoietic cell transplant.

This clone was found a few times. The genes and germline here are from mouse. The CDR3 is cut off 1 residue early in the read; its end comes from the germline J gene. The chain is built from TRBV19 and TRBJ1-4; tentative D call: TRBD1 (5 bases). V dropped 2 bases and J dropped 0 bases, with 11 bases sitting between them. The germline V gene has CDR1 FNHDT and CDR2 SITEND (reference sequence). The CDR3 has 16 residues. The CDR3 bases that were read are TGTGCCAGCAGTATTTGGGGGGGTATTTCCAACGAAAGATTATTT. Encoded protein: CASSIWGGISNERLF. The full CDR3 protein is CASSIWGGISNERLFF.

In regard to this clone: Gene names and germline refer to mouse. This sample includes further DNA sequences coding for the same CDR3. CDR3 amino acids: CASSRTSQNTLYF. CDR3 DNA, as far as it was read: TGTGCCAGCAGTCGGACAAGTCAAAACACCTTGTAC. The chain carries TRBV26 and TRBJ2-4; D perhaps matches TRBD1 (5 bases). With the read ending 1 residue before the CDR3 end, the germline J gene is used to fill in that end. CDR1 KGHPV and CDR2 FQNQEV come from the germline V gene (reference sequence). V was pared by 4 bases and J by 0 bases, with 5 bases between. CDR3 length: 13 residues.

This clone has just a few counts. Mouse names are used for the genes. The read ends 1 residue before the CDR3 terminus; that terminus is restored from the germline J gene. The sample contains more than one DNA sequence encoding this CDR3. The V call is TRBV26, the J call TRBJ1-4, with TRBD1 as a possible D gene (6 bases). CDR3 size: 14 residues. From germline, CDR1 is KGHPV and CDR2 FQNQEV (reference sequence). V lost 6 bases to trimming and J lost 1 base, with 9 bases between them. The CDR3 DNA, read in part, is TGTGCCAGCAGCCGGGACAATTCCAACGAAAGATTATTT. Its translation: CASSRDNSNERLF. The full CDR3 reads CASSRDNSNERLFF.

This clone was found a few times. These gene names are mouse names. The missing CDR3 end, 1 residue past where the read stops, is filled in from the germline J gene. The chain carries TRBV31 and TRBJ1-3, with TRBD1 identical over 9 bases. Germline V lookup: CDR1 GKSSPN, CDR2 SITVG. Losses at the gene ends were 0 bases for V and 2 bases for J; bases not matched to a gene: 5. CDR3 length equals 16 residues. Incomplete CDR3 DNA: TGTGCCTGGAGTCTACCAGGGACAGGGACTGGAAATACGCTCTAT. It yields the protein CAWSLPGTGTGNTLY. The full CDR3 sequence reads CAWSLPGTGTGNTLYF.

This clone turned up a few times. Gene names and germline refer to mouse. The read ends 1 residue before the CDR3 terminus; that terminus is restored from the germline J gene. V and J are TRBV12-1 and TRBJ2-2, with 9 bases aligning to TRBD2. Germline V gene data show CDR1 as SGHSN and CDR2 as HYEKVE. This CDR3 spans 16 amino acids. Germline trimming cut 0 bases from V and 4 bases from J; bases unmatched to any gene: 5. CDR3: CASSLRLGAGTGQLYF. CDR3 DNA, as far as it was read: TGTGCCAGCTCTCTCAGACTGGGGGCAGGCACCGGGCAGCTCTAC. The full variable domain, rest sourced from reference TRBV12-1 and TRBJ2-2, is DSGVVQSPRHIIKEKGGRSVLTCIPISGHSNVVWYQQTLGKELKFLIQHYEKVERDKGFLPSRFSVQQFDDYHSEMNMSALELEDSAMYFCASSLRLGAGTGQLYFGEGSKLTVL.

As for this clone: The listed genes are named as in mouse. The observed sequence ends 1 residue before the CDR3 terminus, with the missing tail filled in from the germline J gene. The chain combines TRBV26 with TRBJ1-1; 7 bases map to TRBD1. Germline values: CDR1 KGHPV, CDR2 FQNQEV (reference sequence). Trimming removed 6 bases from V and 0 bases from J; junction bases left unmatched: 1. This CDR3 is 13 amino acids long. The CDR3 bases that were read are TGTGCCAGCAGGGGACAGCCAAACACAGAAGTCTTC. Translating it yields CASRGQPNTEVF. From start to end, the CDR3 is CASRGQPNTEVFF.

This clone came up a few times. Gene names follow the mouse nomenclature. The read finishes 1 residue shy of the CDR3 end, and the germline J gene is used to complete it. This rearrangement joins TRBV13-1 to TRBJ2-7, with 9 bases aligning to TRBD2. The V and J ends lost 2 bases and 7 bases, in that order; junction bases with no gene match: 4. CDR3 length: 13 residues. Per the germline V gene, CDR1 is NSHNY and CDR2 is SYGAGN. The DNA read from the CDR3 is TGTGCCAGCAGTGAAACTGGGGGGTGGGAACAGTAC. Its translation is CASSETGGWEQY. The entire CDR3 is CASSETGGWEQYF.

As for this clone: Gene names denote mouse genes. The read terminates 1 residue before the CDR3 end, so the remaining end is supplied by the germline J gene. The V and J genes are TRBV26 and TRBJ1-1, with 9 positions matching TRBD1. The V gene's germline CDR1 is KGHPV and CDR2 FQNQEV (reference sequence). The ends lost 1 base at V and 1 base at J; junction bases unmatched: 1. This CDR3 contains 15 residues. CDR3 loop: CASSLWDRANTEVFF. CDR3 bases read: TGTGCCAGCAGTCTGTGGGACAGGGCGAACACAGAAGTCTTC.

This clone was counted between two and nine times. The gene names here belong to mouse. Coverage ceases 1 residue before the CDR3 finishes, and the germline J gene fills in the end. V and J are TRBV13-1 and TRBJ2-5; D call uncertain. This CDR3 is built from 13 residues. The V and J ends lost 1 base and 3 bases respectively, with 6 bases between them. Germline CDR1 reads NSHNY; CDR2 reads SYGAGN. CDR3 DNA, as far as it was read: TGTGCCAGCAGTGATTGGGAACAAGACACCCAGTAC. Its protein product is CASSDWEQDTQY. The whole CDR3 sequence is CASSDWEQDTQYF.

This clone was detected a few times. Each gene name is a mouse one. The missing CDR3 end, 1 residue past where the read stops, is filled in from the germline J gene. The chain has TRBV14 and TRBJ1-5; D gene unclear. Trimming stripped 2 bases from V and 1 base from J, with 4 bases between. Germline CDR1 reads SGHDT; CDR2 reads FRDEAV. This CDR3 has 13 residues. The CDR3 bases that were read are TGTGCCAGCAGTTTTGGCAACAACCAGGCTCCGCTT. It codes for CASSFGNNQAPL. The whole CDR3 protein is CASSFGNNQAPLF.

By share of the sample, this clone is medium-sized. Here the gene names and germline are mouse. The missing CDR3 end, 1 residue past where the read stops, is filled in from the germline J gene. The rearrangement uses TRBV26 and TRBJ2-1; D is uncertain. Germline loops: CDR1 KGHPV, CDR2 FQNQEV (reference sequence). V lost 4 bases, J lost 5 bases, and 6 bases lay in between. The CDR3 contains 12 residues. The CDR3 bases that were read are TGTGCCAGCAGTCCTTACAATGCTGAGCAGTTC. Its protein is CASSPYNAEQF. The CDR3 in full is CASSPYNAEQFF.

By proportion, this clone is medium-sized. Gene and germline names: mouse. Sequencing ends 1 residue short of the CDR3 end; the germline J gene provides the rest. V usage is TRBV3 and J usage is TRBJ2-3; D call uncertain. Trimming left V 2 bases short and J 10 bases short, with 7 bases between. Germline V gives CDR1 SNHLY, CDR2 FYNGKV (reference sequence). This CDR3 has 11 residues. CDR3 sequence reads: CASSLKGPLYF. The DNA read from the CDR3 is TGTGCCAGCAGCTTAAAGGGTCCGCTGTAT. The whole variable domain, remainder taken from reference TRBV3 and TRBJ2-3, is GPKVLQIPSHQIIDMGQMVTLNCDPVSNHLYFYWYKQILGQQMEFLVNFYNGKVMEKSKLFKDQFSVERPDGSYFTLKIQPTALEDSAVYFCASSLKGPLYFGSGTRLTVL.

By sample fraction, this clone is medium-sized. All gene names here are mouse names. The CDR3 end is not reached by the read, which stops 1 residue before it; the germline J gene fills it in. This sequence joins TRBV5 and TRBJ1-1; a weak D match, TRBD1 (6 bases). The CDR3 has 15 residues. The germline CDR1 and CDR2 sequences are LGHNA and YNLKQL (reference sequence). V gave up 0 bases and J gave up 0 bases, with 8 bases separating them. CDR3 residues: CASSQDGQPNTEVFF. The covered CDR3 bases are TGTGCCAGCAGCCAAGATGGACAGCCAAACACAGAAGTCTTC.

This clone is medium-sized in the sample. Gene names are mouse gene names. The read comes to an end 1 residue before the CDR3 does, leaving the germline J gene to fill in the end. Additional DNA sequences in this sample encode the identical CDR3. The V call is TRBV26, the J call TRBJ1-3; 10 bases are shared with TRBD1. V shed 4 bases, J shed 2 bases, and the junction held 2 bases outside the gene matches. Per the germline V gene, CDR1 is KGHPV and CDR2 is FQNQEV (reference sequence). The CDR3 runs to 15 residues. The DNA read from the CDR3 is TGTGCCAGCAGTCCTGACAGGGGGCCTGGAAATACGCTCTAT. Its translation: CASSPDRGPGNTLY. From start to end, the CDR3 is CASSPDRGPGNTLYF.

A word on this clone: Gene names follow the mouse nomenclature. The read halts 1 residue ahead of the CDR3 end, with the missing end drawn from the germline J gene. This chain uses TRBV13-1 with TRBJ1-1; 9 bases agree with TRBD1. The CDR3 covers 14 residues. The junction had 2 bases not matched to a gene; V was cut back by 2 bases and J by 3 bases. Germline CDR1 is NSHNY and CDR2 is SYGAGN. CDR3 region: CASSEDRGYTEVFF. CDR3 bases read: TGTGCCAGCAGTGAAGACAGGGGGTACACAGAAGTCTTC.

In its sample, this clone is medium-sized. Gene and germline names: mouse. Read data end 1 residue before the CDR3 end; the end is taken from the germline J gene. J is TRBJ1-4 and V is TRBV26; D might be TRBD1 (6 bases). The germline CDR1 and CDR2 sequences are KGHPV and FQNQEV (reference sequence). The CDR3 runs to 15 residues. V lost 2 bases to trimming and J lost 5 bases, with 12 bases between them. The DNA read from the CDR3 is TGTGCCAGCAGTCTGAGCGGGACATCAAACGAAAGATTATTT. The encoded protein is CASSLSGTSNERLF. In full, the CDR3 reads CASSLSGTSNERLFF.

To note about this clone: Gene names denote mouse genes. The part of the CDR3 DNA that was read is TGTGCCAGCAGCCGGGACAACACAGAAGTCTTC. Its translation is CASSRDNTEVF. From start to end, the CDR3 is CASSRDNTEVFF. The rearrangement joins TRBV19 to TRBJ1-1; D possibly corresponds to TRBD1 (5 bases). The read gets to within 1 residue of the CDR3 end, and the germline J gene fills in the rest. CDR3 size: 12 residues. The germline gives CDR1 FNHDT, CDR2 SITEND (reference sequence). V lost 5 bases and J lost 2, with 7 bases in between.

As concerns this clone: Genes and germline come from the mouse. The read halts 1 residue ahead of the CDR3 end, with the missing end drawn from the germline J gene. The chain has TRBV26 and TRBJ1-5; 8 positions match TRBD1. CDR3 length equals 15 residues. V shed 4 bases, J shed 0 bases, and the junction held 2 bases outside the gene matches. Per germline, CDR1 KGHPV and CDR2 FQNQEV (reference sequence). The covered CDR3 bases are TGTGCCAGCAGTCGACAGGGGTATAACAACCAGGCTCCGCTT. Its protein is CASSRQGYNNQAPL. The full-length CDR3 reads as CASSRQGYNNQAPLF.

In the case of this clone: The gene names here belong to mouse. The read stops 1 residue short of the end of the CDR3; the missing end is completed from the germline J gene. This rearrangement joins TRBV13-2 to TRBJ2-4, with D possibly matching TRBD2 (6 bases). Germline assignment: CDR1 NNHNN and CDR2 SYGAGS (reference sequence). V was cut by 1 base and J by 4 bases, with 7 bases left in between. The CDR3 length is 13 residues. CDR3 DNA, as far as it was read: TGTGCCAGCGGTGATCCTGGGGAAAACACCTTGTAC. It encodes CASGDPGENTLY. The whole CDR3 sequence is CASGDPGENTLYF.

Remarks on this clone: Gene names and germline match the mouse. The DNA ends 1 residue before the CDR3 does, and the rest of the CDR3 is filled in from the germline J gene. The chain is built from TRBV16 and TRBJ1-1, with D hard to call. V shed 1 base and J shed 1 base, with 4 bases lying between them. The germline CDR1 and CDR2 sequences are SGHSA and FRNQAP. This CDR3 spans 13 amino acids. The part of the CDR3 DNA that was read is TGTGCAAGCAGCTTAGGAGGGAACACAGAAGTCTTC. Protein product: CASSLGGNTEVF. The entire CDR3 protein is CASSLGGNTEVFF. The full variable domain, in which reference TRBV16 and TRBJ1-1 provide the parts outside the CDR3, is NAGVIQTPRHKVTGKGQEATLWCEPISGHSAVFWYRQTIVQGLEFLTYFRNQAPIDDSGMPKERFSAQMPNQSHSTLKIQSTQPQDSAVYLCASSLGGNTEVFFGKGTRLTVV.

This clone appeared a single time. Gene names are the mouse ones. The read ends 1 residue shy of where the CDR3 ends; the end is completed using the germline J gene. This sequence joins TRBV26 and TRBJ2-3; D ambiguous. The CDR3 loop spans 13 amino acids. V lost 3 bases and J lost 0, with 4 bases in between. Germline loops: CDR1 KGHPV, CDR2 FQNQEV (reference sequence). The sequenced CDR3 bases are TGTGCCAGCAGTCTAAACAGTGCAGAAACGCTGTAT. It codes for CASSLNSAETLY. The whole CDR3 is CASSLNSAETLYF.

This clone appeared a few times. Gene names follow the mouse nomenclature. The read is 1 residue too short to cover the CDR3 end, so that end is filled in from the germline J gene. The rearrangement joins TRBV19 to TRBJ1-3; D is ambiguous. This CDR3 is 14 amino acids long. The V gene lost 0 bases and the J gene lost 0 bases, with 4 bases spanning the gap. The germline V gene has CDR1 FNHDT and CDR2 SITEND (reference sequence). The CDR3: CASSIDNSGNTLYF. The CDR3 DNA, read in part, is TGTGCCAGCAGTATAGACAATTCTGGAAATACGCTCTAT.

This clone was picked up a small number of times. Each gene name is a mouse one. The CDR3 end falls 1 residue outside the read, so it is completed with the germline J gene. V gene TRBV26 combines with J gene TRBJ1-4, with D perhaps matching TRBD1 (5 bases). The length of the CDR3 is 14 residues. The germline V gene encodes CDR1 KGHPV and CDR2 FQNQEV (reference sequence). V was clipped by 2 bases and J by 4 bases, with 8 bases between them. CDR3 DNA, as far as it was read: TGTGCCAGCAGTCTGGGGACTCTCAACGAAAGATTATTT. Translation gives CASSLGTLNERLF. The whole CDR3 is CASSLGTLNERLFF.

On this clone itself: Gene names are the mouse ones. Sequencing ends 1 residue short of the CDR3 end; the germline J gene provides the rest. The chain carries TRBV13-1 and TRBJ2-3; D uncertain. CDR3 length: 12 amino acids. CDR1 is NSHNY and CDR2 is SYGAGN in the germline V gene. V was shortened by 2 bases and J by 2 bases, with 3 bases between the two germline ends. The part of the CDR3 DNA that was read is TGTGCCAGCAGTGAAGCTGCAGAAACGCTGTAT. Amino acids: CASSEAAETLY. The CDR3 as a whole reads CASSEAAETLYF.

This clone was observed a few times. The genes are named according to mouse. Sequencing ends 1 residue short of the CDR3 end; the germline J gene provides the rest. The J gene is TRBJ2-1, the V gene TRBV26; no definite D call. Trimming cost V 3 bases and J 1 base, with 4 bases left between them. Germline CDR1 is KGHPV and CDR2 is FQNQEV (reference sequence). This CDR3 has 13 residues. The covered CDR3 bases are TGTGCCAGCAGTCTACAGAACTATGCTGAGCAGTTC. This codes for CASSLQNYAEQF. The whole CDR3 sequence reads CASSLQNYAEQFF.

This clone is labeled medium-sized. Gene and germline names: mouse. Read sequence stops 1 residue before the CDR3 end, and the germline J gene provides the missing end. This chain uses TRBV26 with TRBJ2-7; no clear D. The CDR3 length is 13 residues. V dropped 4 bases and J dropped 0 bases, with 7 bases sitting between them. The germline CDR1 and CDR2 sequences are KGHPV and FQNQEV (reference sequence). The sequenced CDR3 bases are TGTGCCAGCAGTCCACGGGGCTCCTATGAACAGTAC. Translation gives CASSPRGSYEQY. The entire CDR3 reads CASSPRGSYEQYF.

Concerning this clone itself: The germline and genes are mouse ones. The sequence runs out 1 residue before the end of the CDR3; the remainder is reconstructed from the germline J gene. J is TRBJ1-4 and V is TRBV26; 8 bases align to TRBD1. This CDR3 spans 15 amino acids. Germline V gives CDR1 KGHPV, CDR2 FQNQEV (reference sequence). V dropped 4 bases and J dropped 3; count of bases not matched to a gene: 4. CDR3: CASSRQGRTNERLFF. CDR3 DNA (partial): TGTGCCAGCAGTCGACAGGGGAGGACCAACGAAAGATTATTT.

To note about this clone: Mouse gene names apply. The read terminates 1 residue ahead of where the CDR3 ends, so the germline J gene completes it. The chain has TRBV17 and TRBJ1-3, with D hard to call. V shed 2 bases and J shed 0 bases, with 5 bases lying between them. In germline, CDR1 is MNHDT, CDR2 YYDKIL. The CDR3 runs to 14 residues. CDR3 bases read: TGTGCTAGCAGTAGACGCAGTTCTGGAAATACGCTCTAT. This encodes CASSRRSSGNTLY. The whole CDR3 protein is CASSRRSSGNTLYF.

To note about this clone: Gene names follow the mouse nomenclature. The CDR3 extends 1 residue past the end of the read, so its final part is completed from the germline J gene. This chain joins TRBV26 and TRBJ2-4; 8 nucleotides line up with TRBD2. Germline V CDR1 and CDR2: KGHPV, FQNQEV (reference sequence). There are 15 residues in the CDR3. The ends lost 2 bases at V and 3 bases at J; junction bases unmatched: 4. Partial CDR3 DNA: TGTGCCAGCAGTCTGGGGGGGGGCGCCCAAAACACCTTGTAC. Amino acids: CASSLGGGAQNTLY. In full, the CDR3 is CASSLGGGAQNTLYF.